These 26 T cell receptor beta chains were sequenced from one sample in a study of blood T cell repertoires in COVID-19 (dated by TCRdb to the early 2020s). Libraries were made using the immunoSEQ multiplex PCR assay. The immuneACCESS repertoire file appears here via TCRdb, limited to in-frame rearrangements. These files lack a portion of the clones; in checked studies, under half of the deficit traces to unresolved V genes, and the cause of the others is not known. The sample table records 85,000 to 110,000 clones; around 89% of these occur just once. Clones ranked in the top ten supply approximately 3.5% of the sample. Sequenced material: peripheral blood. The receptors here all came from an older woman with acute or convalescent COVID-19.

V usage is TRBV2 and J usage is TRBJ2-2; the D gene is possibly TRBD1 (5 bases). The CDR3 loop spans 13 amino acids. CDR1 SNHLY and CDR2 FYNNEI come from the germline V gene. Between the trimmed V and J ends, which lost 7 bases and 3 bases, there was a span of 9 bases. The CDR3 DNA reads TGTGCCAGCACCAGGGAACACACCGGGGAGCTGTTTTTT. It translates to CASTREHTGELFF.

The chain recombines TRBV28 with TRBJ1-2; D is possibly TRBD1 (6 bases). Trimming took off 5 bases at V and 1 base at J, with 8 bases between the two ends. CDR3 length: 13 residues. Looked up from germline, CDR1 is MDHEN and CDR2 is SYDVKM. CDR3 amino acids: CASSPGHNYGYTF. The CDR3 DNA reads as TGTGCCAGCAGTCCGGGACATAACTATGGCTACACCTTC.

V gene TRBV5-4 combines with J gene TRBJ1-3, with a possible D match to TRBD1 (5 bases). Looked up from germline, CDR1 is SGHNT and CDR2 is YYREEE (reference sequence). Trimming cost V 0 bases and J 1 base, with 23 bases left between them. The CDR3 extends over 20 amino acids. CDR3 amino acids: CASSLVPNRFEADSGNTIYF. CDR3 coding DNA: TGTGCCAGCAGCTTGGTGCCGAACAGGTTCGAGGCGGATTCTGGAAACACCATATATTTT.

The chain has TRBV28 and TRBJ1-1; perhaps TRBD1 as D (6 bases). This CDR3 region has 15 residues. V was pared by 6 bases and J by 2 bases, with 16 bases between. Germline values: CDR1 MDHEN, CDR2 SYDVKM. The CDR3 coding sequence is TGTGCCAGCAGGGGGAGCTGGGGGCCCAACACTGAAGCTTTCTTT. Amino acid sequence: CASRGSWGPNTEAFF. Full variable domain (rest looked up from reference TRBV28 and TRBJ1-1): DVKVTQSSRYLVKRTGEKVFLECVQDMDHENMFWYRQDPGLGLRLIYFSYDVKMKEKGDIPEGYSVSREKKERFSLILESASTNQTSMYLCASRGSWGPNTEAFFGQGTRLTVV.

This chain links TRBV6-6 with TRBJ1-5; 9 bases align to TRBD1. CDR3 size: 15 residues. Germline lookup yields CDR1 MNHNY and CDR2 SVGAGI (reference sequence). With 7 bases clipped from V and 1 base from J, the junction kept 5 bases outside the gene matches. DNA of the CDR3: TGTGCCAGCAAATCAGGACAGGGGAGCAATCAGCCCCAGCATTTT. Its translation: CASKSGQGSNQPQHF.

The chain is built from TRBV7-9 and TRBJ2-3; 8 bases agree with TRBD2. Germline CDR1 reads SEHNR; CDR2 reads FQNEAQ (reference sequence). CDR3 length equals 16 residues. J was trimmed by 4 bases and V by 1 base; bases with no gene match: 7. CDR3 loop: CASSLDRGRFPDTQYF. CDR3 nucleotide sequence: TGTGCCAGCAGCTTAGACCGCGGGAGGTTCCCAGATACGCAGTATTTT.

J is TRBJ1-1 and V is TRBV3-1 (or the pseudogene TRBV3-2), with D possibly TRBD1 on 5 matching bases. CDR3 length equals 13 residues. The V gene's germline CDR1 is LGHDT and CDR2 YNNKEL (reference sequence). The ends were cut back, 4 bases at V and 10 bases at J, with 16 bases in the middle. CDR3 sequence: CASSPLTELGAFF. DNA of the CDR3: TGTGCCAGCAGCCCCCTGACAGAACTGGGAGCTTTCTTT.

CDR3 sequence reads: CASSQRLSRSYNEQFF. The DNA of the CDR3 is TGTGCCAGCAGCCAACGTTTGTCCCGTTCCTACAATGAGCAGTTCTTC. The gene calls are TRBV14 and TRBJ2-1; D is unresolved. The V gene's germline CDR1 is SGHDN and CDR2 FVKESK. The CDR3 consists of 16 residues. Between the trimmed V and J ends, which lost 2 bases and 1 base, there was a span of 12 bases.

CDR3 residues: CASMAGGGGEQFF. As DNA, the CDR3 is TGTGCCAGCATGGCGGGAGGTGGTGGTGAGCAGTTCTTC. The chain joins TRBV12-3 or TRBV12-4 to TRBJ2-1; 8 nucleotides align to TRBD2. The junction had 8 bases not matched to a gene; V was cut back by 7 bases and J by 9 bases. The length of the CDR3 is 13 residues.

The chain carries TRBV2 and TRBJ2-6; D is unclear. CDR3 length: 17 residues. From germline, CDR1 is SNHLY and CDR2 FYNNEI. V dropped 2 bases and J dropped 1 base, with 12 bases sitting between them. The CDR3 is CASSERSRGSGANVLTF. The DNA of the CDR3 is TGTGCCAGCAGTGAACGTTCTAGAGGATCTGGGGCCAACGTCCTGACTTTC. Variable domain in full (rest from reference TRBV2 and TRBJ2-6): EPEVTQTPSHQVTQMGQEVILRCVPISNHLYFYWYRQILGQKVEFLVSFYNNEISEKSEIFDDQFSVERPDGSNFTLKIRSTKLEDSAMYFCASSERSRGSGANVLTFGAGSRLTVL.

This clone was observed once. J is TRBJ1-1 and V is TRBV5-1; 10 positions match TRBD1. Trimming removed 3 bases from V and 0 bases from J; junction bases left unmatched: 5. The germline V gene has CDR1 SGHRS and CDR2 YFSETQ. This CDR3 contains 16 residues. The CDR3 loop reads CASSSGTGVMNTEAFF. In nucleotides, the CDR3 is TGCGCCAGCAGCTCCGGGACAGGGGTCATGAACACTGAAGCTTTCTTT.

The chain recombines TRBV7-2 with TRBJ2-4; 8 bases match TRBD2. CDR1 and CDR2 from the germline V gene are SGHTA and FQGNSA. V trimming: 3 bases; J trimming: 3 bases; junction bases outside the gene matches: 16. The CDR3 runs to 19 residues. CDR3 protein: CASSFLPGESGRVKNIQYF. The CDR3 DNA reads TGTGCCAGCAGCTTTCTTCCCGGGGAGAGCGGGAGAGTCAAAAACATTCAGTACTTC.

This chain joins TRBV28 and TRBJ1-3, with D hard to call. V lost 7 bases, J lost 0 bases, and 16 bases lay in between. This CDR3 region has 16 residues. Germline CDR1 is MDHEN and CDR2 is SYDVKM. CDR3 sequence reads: CASTEAYRSSGNTIYF. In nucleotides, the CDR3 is TGTGCCAGCACCGAAGCATACAGATCCTCTGGAAACACCATATATTTT.

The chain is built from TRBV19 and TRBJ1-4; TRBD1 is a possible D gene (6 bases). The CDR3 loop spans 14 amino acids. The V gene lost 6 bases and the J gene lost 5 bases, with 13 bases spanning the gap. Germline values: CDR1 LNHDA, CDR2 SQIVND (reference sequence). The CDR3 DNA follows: TGTGCCAGTAGCCACAGGGAAGAAAATGAAAAACTGTTTTTT. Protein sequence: CASSHREENEKLFF.

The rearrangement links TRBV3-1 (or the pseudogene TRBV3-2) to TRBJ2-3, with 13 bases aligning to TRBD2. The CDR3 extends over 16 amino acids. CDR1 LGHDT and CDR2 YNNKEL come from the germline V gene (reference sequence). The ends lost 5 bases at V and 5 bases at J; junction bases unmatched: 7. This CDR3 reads CASSKGLAGARDTQYF. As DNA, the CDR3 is TGTGCCAGCAGCAAAGGACTAGCGGGAGCGAGAGATACGCAGTATTTT.

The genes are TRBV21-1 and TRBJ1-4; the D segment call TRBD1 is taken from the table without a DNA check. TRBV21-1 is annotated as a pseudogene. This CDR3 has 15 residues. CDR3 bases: TGTGCCAGCAGCAACAGGGGACGGGAATACGAAAAACTGTTTTTT. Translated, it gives CASSNRGREYEKLFF.

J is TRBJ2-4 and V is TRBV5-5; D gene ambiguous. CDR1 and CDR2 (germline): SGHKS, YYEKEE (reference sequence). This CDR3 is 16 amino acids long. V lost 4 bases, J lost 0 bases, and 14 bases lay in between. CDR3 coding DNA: TGTGCCAGCAGCCCGATGACTGATCTAGCCAAAAACATTCAGTACTTC. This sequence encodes CASSPMTDLAKNIQYF.

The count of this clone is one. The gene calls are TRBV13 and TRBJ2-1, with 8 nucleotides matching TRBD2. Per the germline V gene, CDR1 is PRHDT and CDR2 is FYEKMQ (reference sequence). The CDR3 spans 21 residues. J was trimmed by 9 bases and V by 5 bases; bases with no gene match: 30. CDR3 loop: CASSIPPGLGFADYGGGEQFF. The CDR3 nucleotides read TGTGCCAGCAGCATCCCACCGGGACTAGGATTTGCAGACTACGGGGGGGGTGAGCAGTTCTTC.

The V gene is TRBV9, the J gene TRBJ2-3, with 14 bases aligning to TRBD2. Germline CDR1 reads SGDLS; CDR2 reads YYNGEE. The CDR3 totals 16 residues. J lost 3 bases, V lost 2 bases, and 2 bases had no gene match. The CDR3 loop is CASSVGLAGGTDTQYF. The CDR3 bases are TGTGCCAGCAGCGTCGGACTAGCGGGAGGAACAGATACGCAGTATTTT.

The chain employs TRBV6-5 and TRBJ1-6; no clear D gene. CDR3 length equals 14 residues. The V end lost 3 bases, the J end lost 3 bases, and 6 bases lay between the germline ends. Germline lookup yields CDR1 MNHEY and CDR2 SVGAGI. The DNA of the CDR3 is TGTGCCAGCAGTTATGGCAGCTATAATTCACCCCTCCACTTT. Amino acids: CASSYGSYNSPLHF.

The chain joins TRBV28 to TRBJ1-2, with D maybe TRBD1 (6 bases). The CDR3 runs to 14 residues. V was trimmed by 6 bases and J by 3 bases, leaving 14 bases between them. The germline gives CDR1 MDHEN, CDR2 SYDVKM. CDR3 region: CASSPTGTYYGYTF. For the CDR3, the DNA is TGTGCCAGCAGCCCGACAGGAACCTACTATGGCTACACCTTC.

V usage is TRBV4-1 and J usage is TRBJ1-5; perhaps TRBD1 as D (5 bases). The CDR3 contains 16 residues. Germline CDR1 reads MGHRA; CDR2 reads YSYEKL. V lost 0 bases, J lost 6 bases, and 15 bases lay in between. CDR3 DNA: TGCGCCAGCAGCCAAGATAAGACGGGGGGAGGTCAGCCCCAGCATTTT. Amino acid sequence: CASSQDKTGGGQPQHF.

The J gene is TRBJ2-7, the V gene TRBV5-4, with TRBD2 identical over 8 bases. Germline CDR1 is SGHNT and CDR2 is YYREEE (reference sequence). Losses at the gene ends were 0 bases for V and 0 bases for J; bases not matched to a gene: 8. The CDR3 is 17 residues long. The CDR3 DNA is TGTGCCAGCAGCTTGGGCCCCGGGCTAGCGGGCTCCTACGAGCAGTACTTC. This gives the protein CASSLGPGLAGSYEQYF.

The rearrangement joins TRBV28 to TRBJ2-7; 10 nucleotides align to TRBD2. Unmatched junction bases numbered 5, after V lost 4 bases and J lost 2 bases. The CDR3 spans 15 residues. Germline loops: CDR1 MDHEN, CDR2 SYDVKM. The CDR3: CASSSSGSSPYEQYV. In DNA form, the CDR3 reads TGTGCCAGCAGTTCTAGCGGGAGCTCCCCCTACGAGCAGTACGTC.

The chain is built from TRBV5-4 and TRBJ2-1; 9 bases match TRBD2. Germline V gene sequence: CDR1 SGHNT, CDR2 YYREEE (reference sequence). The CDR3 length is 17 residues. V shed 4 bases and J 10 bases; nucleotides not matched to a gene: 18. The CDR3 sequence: CASSPEGWREGSGEQFF. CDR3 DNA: TGTGCCAGCAGCCCCGAGGGGTGGCGGGAGGGGTCAGGCGAGCAGTTCTTC.

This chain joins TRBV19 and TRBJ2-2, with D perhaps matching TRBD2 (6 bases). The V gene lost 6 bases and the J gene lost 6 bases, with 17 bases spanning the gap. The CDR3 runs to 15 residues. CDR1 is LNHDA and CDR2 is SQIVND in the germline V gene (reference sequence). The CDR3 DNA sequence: TGTGCCAGTAGCCACGACTACGGAGGGGCCGGGGAGCTGTTTTTT. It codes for CASSHDYGGAGELFF.